Listed below are T cell receptor beta chains from one sample, sequenced in a study of OX40 agonist ivuxolimab in advanced cancers. The table came from immunoSEQ multiplex PCR; TCRdb's copy has only in-frame clones and leaves some out. Here the sample spans around 40,000 clones, 75% to 85% being singletons. Here the sequenced sample was CD4+ or CD8+ T cells sorted from blood, taken in a trial of the OX40 agonist ivuxolimab. These receptors all come from an adult with an advanced solid tumor such as melanoma, head and neck, liver or kidney cancer. Each CDR3 is given with its conserved first and last residue. A D gene is named only where the DNA matches it firmly. Expanded clones are given a class, and other clones once, few, many or no size at all.

TRBJ2-5 | TRBD2 | TRBV5-1 | 17 | once | CASSLASGGAGEETQYF | TGCGCCAGCAGCTTGGCTAGCGGGGGGGCCGGCGAAGAGACCCAGTACTTC
TRBJ2-1 | TRBD2 | TRBV10-3 | 16 | once | CAISEPTLAGGHEQFF | TGTGCCATCAGTGAGCCTACCTTAGCGGGGGGGCATGAGCAGTTCTTC
TRBJ2-5 | - | TRBV25-1 | 13 | few | CASSLRRRETQYF | TGTGCCAGCAGTCTTCGGAGACGGGAGACCCAGTACTTC
TRBJ2-3 | - | TRBV5-1 | 14 | - | CASSLGGGTDTQYF | TGCGCCAGCAGCTTGGGAGGGGGCACAGATACGCAGTATTTT
TRBJ2-2 | - | TRBV7-3 | 19 | - | CASSLAPGQFDLNTGELFF | TGTGCCAGCAGCTTAGCCCCGGGACAATTCGACCTGAACACCGGGGAGCTGTTTTTT
TRBJ2-7 | - | TRBV5-6 | 17 | - | CASSLYLGAASSYEQYF | TGTGCCAGCAGCTTGTATCTGGGAGCGGCCTCCTCCTACGAGCAGTACTTC
TRBJ2-3 | - | TRBV7-6 | 15 | - | CASSPEGGLTDTQYF | TGTGCCAGCAGCCCCGAGGGGGGGTTGACAGATACGCAGTATTTT
TRBJ2-3 | - | TRBV6-5 | 12 | - | CASRGDGDTQYF | TGTGCCAGCAGAGGGGATGGAGATACGCAGTATTTT
TRBJ2-3 | TRBD2 | TRBV7-3 | 18 | - | CASSAQGLAGGQTDTQYF | TGTGCCAGCAGCGCCCAGGGACTAGCGGGGGGGCAAACAGATACGCAGTATTTT
TRBJ2-3 | - | TRBV7-9 | 12 | - | CASSLITDTQYF | TGTGCCAGCAGCTTGATTACAGATACGCAGTATTTT
TRBJ2-1 | - | TRBV28 | 11 | - | CASTEGDEQFF | TGTGCCAGCACCGAGGGGGATGAGCAGTTCTTC
TRBJ1-1 | - | TRBV2 | 13 | - | CASSEETIGSGFF | TGTGCCAGCAGTGAGGAAACCATCGGTTCTGGTTTCTTT
TRBJ2-1 | TRBD2 | TRBV30 | 14 | - | CAWKAGGTYNEQFF | TGTGCCTGGAAAGCGGGAGGCACCTACAATGAGCAGTTCTTC
TRBJ1-5 | TRBD1 | TRBV10-3 | 15 | - | CAISEGQRVNQPQHF | TGTGCCATCAGCGAGGGACAGAGGGTCAATCAGCCCCAGCATTTT
TRBJ2-7 | - | TRBV2 | 11 | - | CASSPYYEQYF | TGTGCCAGCTCTCCATATTACGAGCAGTACTTC
TRBJ2-1 | - | TRBV5-1 | 13 | - | CASGQTSYGEQFF | TGCGCCAGCGGCCAGACAAGTTATGGTGAGCAGTTCTTC
TRBJ2-1 | - | TRBV9 | 15 | - | CASSLFLQVSNEQFF | TGTGCCAGCAGCCTGTTCCTACAGGTCAGTAATGAGCAGTTCTTC
TRBJ1-5 | TRBD1 | TRBV27 | 15 | - | CASSTRQGGLQPQHF | TGTGCCAGCAGTACGAGACAGGGGGGTTTACAGCCCCAGCATTTT
TRBJ2-5 | - | TRBV4-3 | 13 | few | CASSQASRGTQYF | TGCGCCAGCAGCCAGGCGAGCCGTGGGACCCAGTACTTC
TRBJ1-2 | - | TRBV4-1 | 17 | few | CASSQDLLRRVDYGYTF | TGCGCCAGCAGCCAAGATCTATTAAGGAGGGTCGACTATGGCTACACCTTC
TRBJ2-3 | TRBD2 | TRBV9 | 17 | - | CASTKRAGVLSSDTQYF | TGTGCCAGCACCAAGCGCGCGGGGGTCTTATCTTCCGATACGCAGTATTTT
TRBJ2-7 | TRBD1 | TRBV6-1 | 14 | - | CASSEAGGWYEQYF | TGTGCCAGCAGTGAAGCAGGGGGCTGGTACGAGCAGTACTTC
TRBJ2-7 | TRBD1 | TRBV18 | 14 | - | CASSPQGAIYEQYF | TGTGCCAGCTCACCACAGGGGGCTATCTACGAGCAGTACTTC
TRBJ1-4 | - | TRBV5-6 | 14 | - | CASSSGLGNEKLFF | TGTGCCAGCAGCTCGGGACTGGGAAATGAAAAACTGTTTTTT
TRBJ2-2 | - | TRBV6-4 | 17 | - | CASSDSNLYWEPGELFF | TGTGCCAGCAGTGACTCGAACTTGTATTGGGAGCCCGGGGAGCTGTTTTTT
TRBJ2-4 | TRBD1 | TRBV10-3 | 14 | - | CATKEGGPKNIQYF | TGTGCCACAAAGGAAGGGGGCCCCAAAAACATTCAGTACTTC
TRBJ2-1 | TRBD2 | TRBV9 | 14 | few | CASSLRTSSNEQFF | TGTGCCAGCAGCCTCCGGACTAGTTCCAATGAGCAGTTCTTC
TRBJ2-1 | - | TRBV7-2 | 15 | - | CASSLLESSHNEQFF | TGTGCCAGCAGCTTACTAGAAAGCTCCCACAATGAGCAGTTCTTC
TRBJ2-4 | TRBD2 | TRBV4-2 | 20 | few | CASSPGSSGEAGGVKNIQYF | TGTGCCAGCAGCCCGGGGTCATCGGGAGAGGCGGGGGGTGTCAAAAACATTCAGTACTTC
TRBJ2-7 | TRBD1 | TRBV9 | 15 | - | CASSAYGTGNYEQYF | TGTGCCAGCAGCGCCTATGGGACAGGGAACTACGAGCAGTACTTC
TRBJ2-5 | - | TRBV10-3 | 13 | once | CAISEGGQMSQYF | TGTGCCATCAGTGAGGGGGGGCAGATGAGCCAGTACTTC
TRBJ2-3 | - | TRBV19 | 15 | - | CASSIDFGNTDTQYF | TGTGCCAGTAGTATAGATTTCGGGAACACAGATACGCAGTATTTT
TRBJ1-1 | - | TRBV20-1 | 11 | - | CRATENTEAFF | TGCAGGGCCACCGAGAACACTGAAGCTTTCTTT
TRBJ2-5 | - | TRBV7-2 | 13 | - | CASSARSLESQYF | TGTGCCAGCAGCGCCCGTAGTCTGGAGTCCCAGTACTTC
TRBJ1-2 | - | TRBV28 | 13 | - | CASSSGGNYGYTF | TGTGCCAGCAGTTCCGGAGGAAACTATGGCTACACCTTC
TRBJ2-3 | TRBD2 | TRBV19 | 16 | - | CASSVRAGGSTDTQYF | TGTGCCAGTAGTGTAAGGGCGGGGGGTTCCACAGATACGCAGTATTTT
TRBJ2-1 | TRBD2 | TRBV2 | 15 | - | CASSPERLAGLSQFF | TGTGCCAGCAGCCCCGAGCGACTAGCGGGCCTTTCCCAGTTCTTC
TRBJ1-2 | TRBD1 | TRBV6-5 | 15 | - | CASSPTDGTAYGYTF | TGTGCCAGCAGTCCAACAGATGGGACAGCCTATGGCTACACCTTC
TRBJ2-2 | - | TRBV18 | 15 | - | CASSTTGPNTGELFF | TGTGCCAGCTCAACTACAGGTCCAAACACCGGGGAGCTGTTTTTT
TRBJ1-1 | - | TRBV7-9 | 14 | - | CASSLVRGNTEAFF | TGTGCCAGCAGCTTAGTACGGGGGAACACTGAAGCTTTCTTT
TRBJ1-2 | - | TRBV7-9 | 14 | - | CASTTPRPPYGYTF | TGTGCCAGCACCACACCGAGACCACCTTATGGCTACACCTTC
TRBJ2-1 | TRBD2 | TRBV10-3 | 15 | - | CAIRETSGNLNEQFF | TGTGCCATCAGGGAGACTAGCGGTAATCTCAATGAGCAGTTCTTC
TRBJ2-1 | - | TRBV7-2 | 14 | - | CASTPDGSYNEQFF | TGTGCCAGCACCCCAGATGGGTCTTACAATGAGCAGTTCTTC
TRBJ1-5 | - | TRBV6-5 | 12 | - | CASSQGNQPQHF | TGTGCCAGCAGTCAGGGAAATCAGCCCCAGCATTTT
TRBJ2-5 | - | TRBV7-2 | 15 | - | CASSSLLGNQETQYF | TGTGCCAGCAGCTCATTACTAGGAAACCAAGAGACCCAGTACTTC
TRBJ1-1 | - | TRBV5-1 | 13 | - | CASSVRQDTEAFF | TGCGCCAGCAGCGTCCGACAGGACACCGAAGCTTTCTTT
TRBJ1-2 | - | TRBV19 | 12 | - | CASTQGNVGYTF | TGTGCCAGTACCCAGGGAAACGTCGGCTACACCTTC
TRBJ1-1 | - | TRBV29-1 | 14 | once | CSVLRQDMNTEAFF | TGCAGCGTTTTAAGACAGGACATGAACACTGAAGCTTTCTTT
TRBJ1-1 | - | TRBV18 | 14 | - | CASSPGDGVAEAFF | TGTGCCAGCTCACCAGGGGACGGGGTGGCTGAAGCTTTCTTT
TRBJ2-5 | TRBD1 | TRBV13 | 14 | - | CASSPVGGVETQYF | TGTGCCAGCAGCCCAGTAGGGGGCGTCGAGACCCAGTACTTC
TRBJ2-1 | - | TRBV7-2 | 13 | few | CASSLDRWNEQFF | TGTGCCAGCAGCTTAGATCGTTGGAATGAGCAGTTCTTC
TRBJ1-5 | - | TRBV29-1 | 13 | - | CSVAAQDNQPQHF | TGCAGCGTTGCAGCACAGGACAATCAGCCCCAGCATTTT
TRBJ2-3 | - | TRBV10-3 | 17 | - | CAISGSDGISSTDTQYF | TGTGCCATCAGTGGCAGTGACGGTATCTCAAGCACAGATACGCAGTATTTT
TRBJ2-1 | TRBD1 | TRBV27 | 16 | - | CASSLGLDRDHNEQFF | TGTGCCAGCAGTTTAGGTTTGGACAGGGACCACAATGAGCAGTTCTTC